This T cell receptor (beta chain) came from a study of early T cells in non-severe SARS-CoV-2 infection. Across the whole study: The input, bulk RNA from unsorted whole blood, was sequenced, and chains were unpaired.

The CDR3 spans 13 residues. V shed 5 bases and J 4 bases; nucleotides not matched to a gene: 3. Germline V CDR1 and CDR2: SEHNR, FQNEAQ (reference sequence). This clonotype occurred a few times. Antigen: not known. Notes on the study in general: VDJdb matching favored anti-spike CD8 responses, missing private and CD4 specificities.

Individual cDNA molecules each received unique molecular identifiers attached to them. Using its own MiXCR run on the 5' RACE reads, TCRdb lists one record per CDR3 protein. The table has 70,000 to 85,000 distinct CDR3 sequences, 9% to 15% seen once; the top ten hold approximately 3.9%. This TCR came from an adult who was a healthcare worker with PCR-confirmed SARS-CoV-2 infection or an uninfected control (not recorded which). The chain is built from TRBV7-9 and TRBJ2-5, with 8 bases fitting TRBD2. The sequenced sample was whole blood. The chain's CDR3 is CASSPTSVETQYF. The CDR3 bases are TGTGCCAGCAGCCCGACTAGCGTAGAGACCCAGTACTTC.